This TCR beta chain appears in the sequencing data of a study of technical replicates of blood from several donors. TCRdb keeps only in-frame clones here, not all; method: immunoSEQ multiplex PCR. This table has 65,000 to 80,000 clones, approximately 93% appearing once. In this sample, this clone turned up once. Germline V lookup: CDR1 SGHDT, CDR2 YYEEEE. There are 16 residues in the CDR3. The V end lost 0 bases, the J end lost 0 bases, and 12 bases lay between the germline ends. This chain joins TRBV5-6 and TRBJ1-1; D possibly corresponds to TRBD1 (6 bases). This sequence originates from a human donor in good health. The source material was T cells isolated from PBMCs. The CDR3 DNA reads as TGTGCCAGCAGCTTGGTACAGGGAATAATGAACACTGAAGCTTTCTTT. This codes for CASSLVQGIMNTEAFF.